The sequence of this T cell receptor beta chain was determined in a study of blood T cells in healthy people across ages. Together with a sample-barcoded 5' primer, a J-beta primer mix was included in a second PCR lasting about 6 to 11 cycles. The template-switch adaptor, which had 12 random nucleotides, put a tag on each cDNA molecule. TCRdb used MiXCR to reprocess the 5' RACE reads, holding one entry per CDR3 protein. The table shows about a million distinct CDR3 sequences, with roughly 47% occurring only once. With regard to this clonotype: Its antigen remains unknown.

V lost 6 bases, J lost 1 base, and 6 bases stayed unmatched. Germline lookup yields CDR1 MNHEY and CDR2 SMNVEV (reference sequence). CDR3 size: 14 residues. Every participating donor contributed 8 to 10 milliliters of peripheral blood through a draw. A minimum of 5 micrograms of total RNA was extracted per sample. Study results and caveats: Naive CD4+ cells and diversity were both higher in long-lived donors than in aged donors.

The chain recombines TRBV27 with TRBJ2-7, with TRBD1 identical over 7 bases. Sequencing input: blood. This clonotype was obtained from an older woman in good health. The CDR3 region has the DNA TGTGCCAGCAGGATCCACAGGGGATCCTACGAGCAGTACTTC. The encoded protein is CASRIHRGSYEQYF.